This T cell receptor beta chain was documented in a study of CD8+ T cells in alopecia areata. Specified treatment: oral pan-JAK inhibitor, 5-10 mg twice daily. Specimens obtained from alopecia areata patients comprised lesional scalp punch biopsies and peripheral blood. This CDR3 is 11 amino acids long. V dropped 6 bases and J dropped 7 bases, with 6 bases sitting between them. Germline values: CDR1 MNHEY, CDR2 SVGAGI. There are many counts of this clone. Its specificity is unknown. In each case, RNA was isolated and then reverse transcribed into cDNA as the sequencing template. The table came from immunoSEQ multiplex PCR; TCRdb's copy has only in-frame clones and leaves some out. This table has fewer than 250,000 clones, more than 30% appearing once. Study outcomes and limitations: Researchers report lesional scalp, most notably alopecia totalis/universalis, outstripped normal scalp in clonality.

The specimen was CD4+ T cells sorted from blood, collected at approximately week 34, from a patient treated with tofacitinib. The rearrangement links TRBV6-5 to TRBJ2-2, with D uncertain. This TCR came from a human donor with alopecia areata. CDR3 residues: CASRARGELFF. The DNA of the CDR3 is TGTGCCAGCAGGGCCCGCGGGGAGCTGTTTTTT.